The table lists the clone carrying this TCR beta chain with a few counts. Its antigen remains unknown. These data originate in a study of T-cell memory formation after mild COVID-19. Study observations and caveats: Clones that contracted clustered mainly in CM and EM if CD4+ and in EMRA if CD8+. Researchers found some responding clones in pre-infection memory, a sign that cross-reactive memory joined.

Per the germline V gene, CDR1 is MNHNS and CDR2 is SASEGT. Trimming stripped 1 base from V and 7 bases from J, with 11 bases between. The CDR3 sequence is 15 residues long. UMIs and sample barcodes were carried by the TCR alpha and TCR beta cDNA libraries that 5'RACE produced using constant-segment primers. Using its own MiXCR run on the 5' RACE reads, TCRdb lists one record per CDR3 protein. The sample lists 150,000 to 200,000 distinct CDR3 sequences, about 18% occurring once. This TCR came from a man between 18 and 29 years old who had mild COVID-19 (a few samples of this study predate the infection). Cell type and time point are not known. Sequencing was performed on PBMCs or a T cell subset sorted from them (not recorded which). This sequence joins TRBV6-1 and TRBJ1-6; D ambiguous. CDR3 amino acids: CASSEVGLANSPLHF. The CDR3 DNA is TGTGCCAGCAGTGAAGTCGGTCTCGCGAATTCACCCCTCCACTTT.